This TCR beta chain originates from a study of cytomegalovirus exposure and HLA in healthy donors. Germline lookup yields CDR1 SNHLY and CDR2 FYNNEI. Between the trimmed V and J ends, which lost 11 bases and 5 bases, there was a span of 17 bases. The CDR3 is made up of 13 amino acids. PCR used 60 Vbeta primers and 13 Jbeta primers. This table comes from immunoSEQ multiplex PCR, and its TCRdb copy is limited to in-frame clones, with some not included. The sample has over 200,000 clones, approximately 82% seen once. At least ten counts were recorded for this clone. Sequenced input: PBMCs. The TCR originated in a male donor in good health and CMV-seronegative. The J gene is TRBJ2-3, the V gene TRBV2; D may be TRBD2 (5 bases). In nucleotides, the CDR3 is TGTGCCGGGATAGAGGGAGTGAGAGATACGCAGTATTTT. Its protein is CAGIEGVRDTQYF. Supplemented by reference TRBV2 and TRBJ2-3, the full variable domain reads EPEVTQTPSHQVTQMGQEVILRCVPISNHLYFYWYRQILGQKVEFLVSFYNNEISEKSEIFDDQFSVERPDGSNFTLKIRSTKLEDSAMYFCAGIEGVRDTQYFGPGTRLTVL.